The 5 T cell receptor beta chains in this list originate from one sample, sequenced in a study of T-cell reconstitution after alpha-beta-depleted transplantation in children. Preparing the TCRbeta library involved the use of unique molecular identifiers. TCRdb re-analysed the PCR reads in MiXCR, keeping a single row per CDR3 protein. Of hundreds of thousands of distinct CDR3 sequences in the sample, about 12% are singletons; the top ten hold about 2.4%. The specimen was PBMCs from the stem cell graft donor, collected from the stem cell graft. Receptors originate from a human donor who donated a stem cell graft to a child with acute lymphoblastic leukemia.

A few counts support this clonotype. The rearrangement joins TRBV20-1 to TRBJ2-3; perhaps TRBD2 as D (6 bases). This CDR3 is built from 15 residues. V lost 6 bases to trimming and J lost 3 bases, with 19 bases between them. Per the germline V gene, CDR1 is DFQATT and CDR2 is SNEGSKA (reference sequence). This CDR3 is CSAPRTGSKTDTQYF. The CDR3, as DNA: TGCAGTGCCCCAAGAACCGGGAGTAAGACAGATACGCAGTATTTT.

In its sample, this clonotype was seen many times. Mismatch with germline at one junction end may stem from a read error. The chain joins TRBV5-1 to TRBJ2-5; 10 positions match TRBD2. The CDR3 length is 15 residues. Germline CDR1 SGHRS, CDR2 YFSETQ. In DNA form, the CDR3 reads TGCGCCAGCAGCTTTAGCGGGGGGTTCCAAGGGACCCAGTACTTC. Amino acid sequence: CASSFSGGFQGTQYF.

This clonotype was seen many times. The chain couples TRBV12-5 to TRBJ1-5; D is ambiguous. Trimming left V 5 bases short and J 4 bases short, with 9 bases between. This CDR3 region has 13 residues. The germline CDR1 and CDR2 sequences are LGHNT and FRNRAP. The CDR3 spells CASGMSVNQPQHF. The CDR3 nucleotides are TGTGCTAGTGGTATGAGTGTTAATCAGCCCCAGCATTTT.

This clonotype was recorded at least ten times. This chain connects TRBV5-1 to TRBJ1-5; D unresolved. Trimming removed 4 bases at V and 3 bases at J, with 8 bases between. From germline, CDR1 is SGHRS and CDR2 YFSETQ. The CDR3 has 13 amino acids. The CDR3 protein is CASSHYSNQPQHF. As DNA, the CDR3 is TGCGCCAGCAGCCATTACTCCAATCAGCCCCAGCATTTT.

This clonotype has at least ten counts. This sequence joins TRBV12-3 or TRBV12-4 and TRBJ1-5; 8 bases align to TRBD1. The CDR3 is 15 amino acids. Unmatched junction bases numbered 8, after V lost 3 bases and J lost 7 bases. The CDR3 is CASSFGDRGRQPQHF. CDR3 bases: TGTGCCAGCAGTTTTGGCGACAGGGGTCGCCAGCCCCAGCATTTT.